Listed here are 22 T cell receptor beta chains from one sample, sequenced in a study of T cells after yellow fever vaccination. TCRdb redid the calling of the 5' RACE reads with MiXCR, one entry per CDR3 protein. In the table there are 200,000 to 300,000 distinct CDR3 sequences, approximately 3.5% of which are singletons. The material sequenced was PBMCs, taken 15 days after the yellow fever booster vaccination. These receptors were collected from a man between 18 and 35 years old who received the YFV17D yellow fever vaccine.

This clonotype was counted many times. This chain joins TRBV7-2 and TRBJ2-2; D is possibly TRBD2 (5 bases). The V gene's germline CDR1 is SGHTA and CDR2 FQGNSA. This CDR3 has 17 residues. V lost 7 bases, J lost 1 base, and 19 bases lay in between. CDR3 protein: CASTRGRLDWNTGELFF. DNA of the CDR3: TGTGCCAGCACCCGCGGGCGGCTCGACTGGAACACCGGGGAGCTGTTTTTT.

This clonotype was recorded many times. V gene TRBV24-1 combines with J gene TRBJ1-2, with unresolved D. Trimming took off 4 bases at V and 8 bases at J, with 16 bases between the two ends. This CDR3 is 14 amino acids long. Germline CDR1 and CDR2: KGHDR and SFDVKD. CDR3: CATSESSGPAGYTF. Here the CDR3 DNA reads TGTGCCACCAGTGAATCCTCAGGACCTGCGGGCTACACCTTC.

This clonotype occurred many times. The V and J genes are TRBV5-1 and TRBJ2-1, with 7 bases that match TRBD2. The CDR3 has 19 residues. Germline CDR1 is SGHRS and CDR2 is YFSETQ. V lost 1 base and J lost 0; bases outside the gene matches: 13. The DNA for the CDR3 is TGCGCCAGCAGCTTGAATATGGGACTACGAATCAGCTCCTACAATGAGCAGTTCTTC. Amino acid sequence: CASSLNMGLRISSYNEQFF. Full variable domain (missing parts from reference TRBV5-1 and TRBJ2-1): KAGVTQTPRYLIKTRGQQVTLSCSPISGHRSVSWYQQTPGQGLQFLFEYFSETQRNKGNFPGRFSGRQFSNSRSEMNVSTLELGDSALYLCASSLNMGLRISSYNEQFFGPGTRLTVL.

This clonotype was detected many times. The chain has TRBV4-2 and TRBJ2-5, with D tentatively TRBD2 (6 bases). The CDR3 has 14 amino acids. With 2 bases removed from V and 5 bases from J, the gap between germline ends came to 12 bases. Germline V lookup: CDR1 LGHNA, CDR2 YNFKEQ. The CDR3: CASSQTSHDETQYF. In DNA, the CDR3 is TGTGCCAGCAGCCAAACTAGCCATGATGAGACCCAGTACTTC.

This clonotype was picked up many times. The chain has TRBV12-3 or TRBV12-4 and TRBJ2-1, with D possibly matching TRBD1 (8 bases). The CDR3 runs 12 residues. V lost 5 bases, J lost 15 bases, and 17 bases lay in between. The CDR3 bases are TGTGCCAGCAGTACTCAGGACAGGGAGGGGTTCTTC. Its translation: CASSTQDREGFF.

This clonotype was recorded a few times. This chain connects TRBV5-1 to TRBJ2-2, with 8 positions matching TRBD2. Germline V CDR1 and CDR2: SGHRS, YFSETQ. V shed 4 bases and J 5 bases; nucleotides not matched to a gene: 4. The CDR3 contains 14 residues. This CDR3 is CASSPRLATGELFF. The DNA for the CDR3 is TGCGCCAGCAGCCCGAGACTAGCGACCGGGGAGCTGTTTTTT.

In its sample, this clonotype was seen many times. The rearrangement joins TRBV6-2 or TRBV6-3 to TRBJ2-7, with TRBD1 matching over 9 bases. The germline V gene has CDR1 MNHEY and CDR2 SVGEGT. This CDR3 spans 14 amino acids. Losses at the gene ends were 0 bases for V and 3 bases for J; bases not matched to a gene: 0. For the CDR3, the DNA is TGTGCCAGCAGTTACTCGACAGGGGGCTACGAGCAGTACTTC. Its translation: CASSYSTGGYEQYF.

This clonotype was recorded at least ten times. This chain links TRBV6-2 or TRBV6-3 with TRBJ2-5; D not resolved. Germline V CDR1 and CDR2: MNHEY, SVGEGT. The CDR3 is 13 residues long. The V and J ends lost 1 base and 0 bases respectively, with 3 bases between them. Here the CDR3 DNA reads TGTGCCAGCAGTTACTTTGACCAAGAGACCCAGTACTTC. Its translation is CASSYFDQETQYF.

The table lists this clonotype with many counts. J is TRBJ1-1 and V is TRBV5-1; D is perhaps TRBD1 (5 bases). The V gene's germline CDR1 is SGHRS and CDR2 YFSETQ. V was cut by 10 bases and J by 3 bases, with 19 bases left in between. The CDR3 is 14 residues long. For the CDR3, the DNA is TGCGCCTCCCACTTTGACAGTTCTTACACTGAAGCTTTCTTT. Its protein is CASHFDSSYTEAFF.

This clonotype was observed many times. The J gene is TRBJ1-2, the V gene TRBV12-3 or TRBV12-4, with TRBD1 identical over 7 bases. This CDR3 contains 17 residues. J gave up 2 bases and V 5 bases, and 14 bases lay outside the gene matches. The CDR3: CASSLGTSTGPNYGYTF. CDR3 coding DNA: TGTGCCAGCAGTCTTGGCACCTCGACAGGGCCCAACTATGGCTACACCTTC.

This clonotype was counted at least ten times. J is TRBJ2-1 and V is TRBV15; 8 bases are shared with TRBD1. With V trimmed by 5 bases and J by 8 bases, 11 bases remained unmatched. Germline-derived CDR1 and CDR2 are LNHNV and YYDKDF (reference sequence). This CDR3 spans 15 amino acids. CDR3 sequence (DNA): TGTGCCACCAGCCGAGGGGGCCCCAGGGGGCATGAGCAGTTCTTC. Its protein is CATSRGGPRGHEQFF.

This clonotype was observed at least ten times. V usage is TRBV20-1 and J usage is TRBJ2-5; D remains ambiguous. The CDR3 is 12 residues long. Trimming stripped 6 bases from V and 0 bases from J, with 8 bases between. Germline V CDR1 and CDR2: DFQATT, SNEGSKA (reference sequence). The CDR3 spells CSAVGYQETQYF. CDR3 sequence (DNA): TGCAGTGCGGTGGGGTACCAAGAGACCCAGTACTTC.

This clonotype occurred many times. V usage is TRBV13 and J usage is TRBJ2-7; either TRBD1 or TRBD2 may supply D (5 bases each). CDR1 and CDR2 from the germline V gene are PRHDT and FYEKMQ (reference sequence). V was pared by 5 bases and J by 7 bases, with 18 bases between. The CDR3 contains 14 residues. In DNA form, the CDR3 reads TGTGCCAGCAGCCCCGACACGGGGCGAACGGAGCAGTACTTC. It specifies CASSPDTGRTEQYF. Using reference TRBV13 and TRBJ2-7 for the parts outside the CDR3, the full variable domain is AAGVIQSPRHLIKEKRETATLKCYPIPRHDTVYWYQQGPGQDPQFLISFYEKMQSDKGSIPDRFSAQQFSDYHSELNMSSLELGDSALYFCASSPDTGRTEQYFGPGTRLTVT.

The DNA of the CDR3 is TGTGCCAGCAGTACCGGGAGAAATGGCTACACCTTC. This encodes CASSTGRNGYTF. The J gene is TRBJ1-2, the V gene TRBV5-6; unclear D gene. V lost 5 bases and J 6 bases, leaving 11 bases between the germline ends. In germline, CDR1 is SGHDT, CDR2 YYEEEE. The CDR3 contains 12 residues.

This clonotype was observed at least ten times. The genes are TRBV7-2 and TRBJ2-1; 10 bases match TRBD2. The ends lost 5 bases at V and 6 bases at J; junction bases unmatched: 10. The CDR3 extends over 16 amino acids. Germline V gives CDR1 SGHTA, CDR2 FQGNSA. CDR3 bases: TGTGCCAGCAGCATGCCGGCGGGACTAGCGACCAATGAGCAGTTCTTC. Protein product: CASSMPAGLATNEQFF.

The sample holds many counts of this clonotype. The chain carries TRBV5-1 and TRBJ1-2; D unresolved. Germline V CDR1 and CDR2: SGHRS, YFSETQ. V gave up 6 bases and J gave up 3 bases, with 18 bases separating them. CDR3 length: 15 amino acids. CDR3 protein: CASTLNHPKDYGYTF. CDR3 DNA: TGCGCCAGCACCCTAAACCATCCTAAGGACTATGGCTACACCTTC.

This clonotype was found many times. The chain has TRBV7-2 and TRBJ1-4; D gene unclear. The CDR3 is made up of 14 amino acids. The V gene's germline CDR1 is SGHTA and CDR2 FQGNSA. Trimming stripped 5 bases from V and 3 bases from J, with 10 bases between. CDR3 nucleotides: TGTGCCAGCAGCCCACAGCCGGCTAATGAAAAACTGTTTTTT. Translating gives CASSPQPANEKLFF.

This clonotype was seen many times. The chain joins TRBV5-1 to TRBJ2-1; D ambiguous. The CDR3 is 14 residues long. Trimming removed 2 bases at V and 6 bases at J, with 12 bases between. Germline V gives CDR1 SGHRS, CDR2 YFSETQ. The CDR3 DNA follows: TGCGCCAGCAGCTTAAACCCAGGTCTCAATGAGCAGTTCTTC. Protein sequence: CASSLNPGLNEQFF.

This clonotype came up many times. The V call is TRBV7-2, the J call TRBJ2-1, with D tentatively TRBD2 (7 bases). CDR1 and CDR2 (germline): SGHTA, FQGNSA. V was trimmed by 5 bases and J by 6 bases, leaving 17 bases between them. CDR3 length equals 15 residues. CDR3 nucleotide sequence: TGTGCCAGCAGCATGTGGGGGGGGGCCGTCAATGAGCAGTTCTTC. Translating it yields CASSMWGGAVNEQFF.

The sample holds many counts of this clonotype. The J gene is TRBJ2-1, the V gene TRBV5-1; D is uncertain. This CDR3 is 15 amino acids long. CDR1 and CDR2 from the germline V gene are SGHRS and YFSETQ. V lost 2 bases to trimming and J lost 2 bases, with 11 bases between them. Here the CDR3 DNA reads TGCGCCAGCAGCTTTGCGGTGTTGGCCTACAATGAGCAGTTCTTC. This encodes CASSFAVLAYNEQFF.

This clonotype has at least ten counts. V usage is TRBV12-3 or TRBV12-4 and J usage is TRBJ2-1; 11 bases agree with TRBD1. The CDR3 is 19 amino acids. V was pared by 7 bases and J by 4 bases, with 18 bases of the junction left unmatched. The CDR3 protein is CASNPAPGQGDGSYNEQFF. The CDR3 bases are TGTGCCAGCAACCCTGCCCCGGGACAGGGGGACGGGTCGTACAATGAGCAGTTCTTC.

This clonotype was counted at least ten times. The gene calls are TRBV4-2 and TRBJ2-1; TRBD1 matches at 9 bases. This CDR3 contains 15 residues. The germline CDR1 and CDR2 sequences are LGHNA and YNFKEQ. V shed 3 bases and J 8 bases; nucleotides not matched to a gene: 8. CDR3 sequence reads: CASSQSGQGDDEQFF. As DNA, the CDR3 is TGTGCCAGCAGCCAGTCGGGACAGGGTGATGATGAGCAGTTCTTC.